The subject of this entry is one T cell receptor beta chain. This record comes from a study of blood T cell repertoires in COVID-19. Overall study: Donors in the United States, Italy and Spain gave samples during acute or convalescent COVID-19. PBMCs, B-cell-depleted T cells, or T cells were the source of the cDNA or gDNA that made up the material.

V was pared by 0 bases and J by 4 bases, with 3 bases between. The CDR3 runs to 12 residues. Germline CDR1 LGHDT, CDR2 YNNKEL (reference sequence). Original data processing: Amplification from reference gene primers served as the basis for estimated nucleated cell counts. Produced via immunoSEQ multiplex PCR; TCRdb's table is partial and in-frame only. That table furnishes V, J and clone size, whereas the DNA furnished D and trimming. The data contain roughly 31,000 clones, around 90% of them seen just once; the ten biggest clones take up 1.5% to 1.9%. The clonotype originates from a man aged 60 to 69 with active COVID-19. The source material was peripheral blood. V usage is TRBV3-1 (or the pseudogene TRBV3-2) and J usage is TRBJ2-5, with no clear D. This chain's CDR3 is CASSQDIETQYF. CDR3 coding DNA: TGTGCCAGCAGCCAAGATATAGAGACCCAGTACTTC.